The source of this T cell receptor (beta chain) is a study of T cells after posttransplantation cyclophosphamide. Busulfan-fludarabine conditioning, marrow transplant, and cyclophosphamide on days +3 and +4 were administered. Assay: immunoSEQ multiplex PCR; the TCRdb copy retains only in-frame clones and omits some. The profile covers some 16,000 clones, none occurring a single time. In this sample, this clone turned up many times. The material was PBMCs, obtained after allogeneic stem cell transplant with posttransplant cyclophosphamide. The TCR comes from a female patient between 30 and 45 years old who received an allogeneic stem cell transplant from a related donor, was CMV-positive, and had no GVHD. Some T cells may have originated in the graft donor.

The CDR3 nucleotides read TGTGCCAGCAGTTCGACAGTTAGCTCTGGAAACACCATATATTTT. Its translation is CASSSTVSSGNTIYF. This chain joins TRBV6-5 and TRBJ1-3, with D maybe TRBD1 (5 bases). CDR3 size: 15 residues. Germline lookup yields CDR1 MNHEY and CDR2 SVGAGI. V lost 4 bases and J lost 0, with 10 bases in between.